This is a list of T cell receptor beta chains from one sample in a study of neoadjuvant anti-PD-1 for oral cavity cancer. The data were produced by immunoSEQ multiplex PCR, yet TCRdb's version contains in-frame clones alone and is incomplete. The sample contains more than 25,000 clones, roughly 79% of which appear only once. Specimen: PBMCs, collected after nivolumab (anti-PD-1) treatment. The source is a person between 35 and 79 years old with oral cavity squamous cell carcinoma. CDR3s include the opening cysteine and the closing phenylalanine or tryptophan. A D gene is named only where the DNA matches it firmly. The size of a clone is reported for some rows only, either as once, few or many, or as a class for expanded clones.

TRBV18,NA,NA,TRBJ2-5,CASSVYQETQYF,TGTGCCAGCTCAGTGTACCAAGAGACCCAGTACTTC
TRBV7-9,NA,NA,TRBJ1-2,CAAHGGHRESGYTF,TGTGCCGCCCATGGGGGCCATAGGGAATCTGGCTACACCTTC
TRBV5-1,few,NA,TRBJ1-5,CASSLGQGVQPQHF,TGCGCCAGCAGCTTGGGGCAGGGCGTTCAGCCCCAGCATTTT
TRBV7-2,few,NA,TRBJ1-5,CASSLVSGGNQPQHF,TGTGCCAGCAGCTTAGTTTCAGGTGGCAATCAGCCCCAGCATTTT
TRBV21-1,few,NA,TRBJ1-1,CASSNYPAARDTEAFF,TGTGCCAGCAGCAATTATCCGGCGGCCAGGGACACTGAAGCTTTCTTT
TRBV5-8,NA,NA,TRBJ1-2,CASSPNPGRTNYGYTF,TGTGCCAGCAGCCCAAACCCGGGACGGACGAACTATGGCTACACCTTC
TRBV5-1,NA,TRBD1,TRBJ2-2,CASSLSGQGAGELFF,TGCGCCAGCAGCTTATCGGGACAGGGTGCCGGGGAGCTGTTTTTT
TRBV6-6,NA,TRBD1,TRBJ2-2,CASKTGGKAGELFF,TGTGCCAGTAAGACAGGGGGAAAGGCCGGGGAGCTGTTTTTT
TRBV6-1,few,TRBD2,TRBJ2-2,CASSEAAGGPGELFF,TGTGCCAGCAGTGAAGCAGCGGGGGGGCCCGGGGAGCTGTTTTTT
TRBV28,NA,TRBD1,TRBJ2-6,CASSTDWGGQGTLRANVLTF,TGTGCCAGCAGTACTGACTGGGGGGGACAGGGAACCCTAAGGGCCAACGTCCTGACTTTC
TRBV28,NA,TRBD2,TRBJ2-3,CASSLAGGWTDTQYF,TGTGCCAGCAGTTTGGCGGGGGGTTGGACAGATACGCAGTATTTT
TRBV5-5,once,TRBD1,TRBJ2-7,CASSLGQGSYEQYF,TGTGCCAGCAGCTTAGGACAGGGCTCCTACGAGCAGTACTTC
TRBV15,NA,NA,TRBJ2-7,CATSRDPSSYEQYF,TGTGCCACCAGCAGAGATCCGTCCTCCTACGAGCAGTACTTC
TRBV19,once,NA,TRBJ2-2,CASSIEGGLNTGELFF,TGTGCCAGTAGTATAGAGGGAGGATTGAACACCGGGGAGCTGTTTTTT
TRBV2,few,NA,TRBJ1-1,CASSRLGGTEAFF,TGTGCCAGCAGTCGACTCGGGGGCACTGAAGCTTTCTTT
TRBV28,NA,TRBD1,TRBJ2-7,CASSSIGLLTGQGKMGEQYF,TGTGCCAGCAGTTCTATCGGGCTATTAACGGGACAGGGGAAAATGGGGGAGCAGTACTTC
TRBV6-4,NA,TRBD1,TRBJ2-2,CASSEGTGNTGELFF,TGTGCCAGCAGTGAGGGGACAGGGAACACCGGGGAGCTGTTTTTT
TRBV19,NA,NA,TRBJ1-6,CASSASKGAYNSPLHF,TGTGCCAGTAGTGCCAGCAAAGGTGCCTATAATTCACCCCTCCACTTT
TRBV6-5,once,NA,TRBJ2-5,CASSMAGGTGETQYF,TGTGCCAGCAGTATGGCAGGGGGGACGGGCGAGACCCAGTACTTC
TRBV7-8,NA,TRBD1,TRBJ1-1,CASSLGQKNTEAFF,TGTGCCAGCAGCCTGGGACAGAAGAACACTGAAGCTTTCTTT
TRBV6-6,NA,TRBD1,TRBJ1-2,CASSYSMGQYGYTF,TGTGCCAGCAGTTACTCGATGGGACAGTATGGCTACACCTTC
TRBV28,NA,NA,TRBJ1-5,CASSQGREPQHF,TGTGCCAGCAGTCAGGGCCGAGAGCCCCAGCATTTT
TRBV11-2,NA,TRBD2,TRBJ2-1,CASSLRGGAGYNEQFF,TGTGCCAGCAGCTTACGCGGGGGGGCCGGGTACAATGAGCAGTTCTTC
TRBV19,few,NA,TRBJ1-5,CASRGGSNQPQHF,TGTGCCAGTAGGGGGGGGAGCAATCAGCCCCAGCATTTT
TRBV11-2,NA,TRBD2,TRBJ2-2,CASSSGGGADTGELFF,TGTGCCAGCAGCTCCGGCGGGGGGGCGGACACCGGGGAGCTGTTTTTT
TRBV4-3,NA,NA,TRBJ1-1,CASSQDIRGAEAFF,TGCGCCAGCAGCCAAGATATACGGGGGGCTGAAGCTTTCTTT
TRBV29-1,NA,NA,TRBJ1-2,CSVEREGYTF,TGCAGCGTTGAAAGGGAGGGCTACACCTTC
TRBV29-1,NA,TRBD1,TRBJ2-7,CSVPGRTGAYEQYF,TGCAGCGTCCCGGGCAGGACAGGTGCCTACGAGCAGTACTTC
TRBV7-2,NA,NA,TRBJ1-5,CASSLTQTSAPQHF,TGTGCCAGCAGCTTAACGCAGACTTCGGCGCCCCAGCATTTT
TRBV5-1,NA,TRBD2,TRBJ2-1,CASSWLAGVTYNEQFF,TGCGCCAGCAGCTGGCTAGCGGGGGTTACCTACAATGAGCAGTTCTTC
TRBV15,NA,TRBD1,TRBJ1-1,CATSKRRTGGNTEAFF,TGTGCCACCAGCAAGCGCCGGACAGGGGGGAACACTGAAGCTTTCTTT
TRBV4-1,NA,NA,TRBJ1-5,CASSEYDRGNQPQHF,TGCGCCAGCAGTGAGTATGATCGGGGCAATCAGCCCCAGCATTTT
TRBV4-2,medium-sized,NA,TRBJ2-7,CASSQNRYEQYF,TGTGCCAGCAGCCAAAACCGGTACGAGCAGTACTTC
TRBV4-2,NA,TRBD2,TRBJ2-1,CASSQDRTGGMFNNEQFF,TGTGCCAGCAGCCAAGATAGAACGGGGGGGATGTTCAACAATGAGCAGTTCTTC
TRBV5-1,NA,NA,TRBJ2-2,CASSLSGSRITGELFF,TGCGCCAGCAGCTTGAGTGGTAGCAGGATCACCGGGGAGCTGTTTTTT
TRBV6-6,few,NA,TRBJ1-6,CASRFGGDSPLHF,TGTGCCAGCAGGTTTGGGGGGGATTCACCCCTCCACTTT
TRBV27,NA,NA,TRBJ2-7,CASSSRQSRSYEQYF,TGTGCCAGCAGTAGCAGACAGAGTAGATCCTACGAGCAGTACTTC
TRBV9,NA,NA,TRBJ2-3,CASSVELDPSTDTQYF,TGTGCCAGCAGCGTAGAGTTAGATCCTAGCACAGATACGCAGTATTTT
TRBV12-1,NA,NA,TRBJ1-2,CASSLKPTPAGTEDCPLGYTF,TGTGCCAGCAGTCTAAAACCAACCCCCGCCGGGACAGAGGACTGCCCGCTTGGCTACACCTTC
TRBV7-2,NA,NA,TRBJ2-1,CASSSQVEQFF,TGTGCCAGCAGCTCTCAGGTTGAGCAGTTCTTC
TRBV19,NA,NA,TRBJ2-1,CASSIGGSNYNEQFF,TGTGCCAGTAGTATAGGTGGGAGTAACTACAATGAGCAGTTCTTC
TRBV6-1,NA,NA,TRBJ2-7,CASSEVRTYEQYF,TGTGCCAGCAGTGAAGTTCGGACCTACGAGCAGTACTTC
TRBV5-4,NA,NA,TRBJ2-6,CASSLRDSGANVLTF,TGTGCCAGCAGCCTCAGGGACTCTGGGGCCAACGTCCTGACTTTC
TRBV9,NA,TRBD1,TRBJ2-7,CASSVGADRGSTYEQYF,TGTGCCAGCAGCGTAGGCGCGGACAGGGGATCTACCTACGAGCAGTACTTC
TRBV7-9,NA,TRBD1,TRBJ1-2,CASSQRTGAEEYGYTF,TGTGCCAGCAGCCAGAGAACAGGGGCTGAAGAATATGGCTACACCTTC
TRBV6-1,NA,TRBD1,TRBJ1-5,CATGLGQVNQPQHF,TGTGCCACCGGCCTTGGACAGGTTAATCAGCCCCAGCATTTT
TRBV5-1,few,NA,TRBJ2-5,CASSLGGQAGETQYF,TGCGCCAGCAGCTTGGGTGGACAGGCGGGGGAGACCCAGTACTTC
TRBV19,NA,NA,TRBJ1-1,CASTRGAQGNTEAFF,TGTGCCAGTACCAGGGGAGCGCAGGGGAACACTGAAGCTTTCTTT
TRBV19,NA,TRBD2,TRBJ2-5,CASSIGSGGPWETQYF,TGTGCCAGTAGTATAGGTAGCGGGGGCCCTTGGGAGACCCAGTACTTC
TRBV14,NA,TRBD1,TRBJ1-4,CASSLRQGPNEKLFF,TGTGCCAGCAGCCTGAGACAGGGCCCTAATGAAAAACTGTTTTTT
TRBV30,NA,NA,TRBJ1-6,CAWDGVGGNSPLHF,TGTGCCTGGGATGGGGTTGGCGGTAATTCACCCCTCCACTTT
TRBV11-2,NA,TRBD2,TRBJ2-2,CASSWGLAGGPGTGELFF,TGTGCCAGCAGCTGGGGACTAGCGGGGGGGCCGGGCACCGGGGAGCTGTTTTTT
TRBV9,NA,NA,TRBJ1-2,CASSPGAPQGNYGYTF,TGTGCCAGCAGCCCCGGGGCCCCACAGGGAAACTATGGCTACACCTTC
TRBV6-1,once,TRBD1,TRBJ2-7,CASRGQGVYEQYF,TGTGCCAGTAGGGGCCAGGGGGTCTACGAGCAGTACTTC
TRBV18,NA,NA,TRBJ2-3,CASSPSGADTQYF,TGTGCCAGCTCACCTTCCGGGGCAGATACGCAGTATTTT
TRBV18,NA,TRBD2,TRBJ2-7,CASSETSGGLHEQYF,TGTGCCAGCTCAGAGACTAGCGGGGGGCTTCACGAGCAGTACTTC
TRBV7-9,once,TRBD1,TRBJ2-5,CASSHRTGNQETQYF,TGTGCCAGCAGCCATCGGACAGGGAACCAAGAGACCCAGTACTTC
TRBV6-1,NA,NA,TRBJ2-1,CATMAGATYNEQFF,TGTGCCACCATGGCGGGGGCCACCTACAATGAGCAGTTCTTC
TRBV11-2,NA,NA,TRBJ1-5,CASSLEWGPQHF,TGTGCCAGCAGCTTAGAATGGGGGCCCCAGCATTTT
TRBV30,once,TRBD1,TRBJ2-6,CAWSGTGGDFSGANVLTF,TGTGCCTGGAGTGGGACAGGGGGAGATTTCTCTGGGGCCAACGTCCTGACTTTC